This TCR beta chain was profiled in a study of memory CD4+ T cells and cytomegalovirus serostatus (dated by TCRdb to about 2019). For the wider study: A total of around 35 healthy Belgian adults, of whom 9 were CMV seropositive and approximately 24 were CMV seronegative, were included in the cohort. The study sequenced CD4+ memory TCRbeta repertoires of a Belgian cohort with known cytomegalovirus serostatus to replicate a published TCR-based CMV serostatus classifier.

Deletion took 5 bases off V and 7 bases off J, with a span of 12 bases between the germline ends. Reading the germline V gene (reference sequence) gives CDR1 DFQATT and CDR2 SNEGSKA. The cysteine opens and the phenylalanine closes a CDR3 of 11 amino acids. Only the CDR3 portion is preserved as DNA: 33 bases, with reading frame beginning at the first base. Results the study describes overall, beyond this receptor: The results were read as suggesting that the CMV-associated TCR signature is, for the most part, present in the CD4+ memory repertoire. For predicting CMV serostatus, the median bootstrapped AUC was 0.95 using the original framework and about 0.9 using a US-trained random forest. Only CD4+CD45RO+ memory cells were sequenced, in contrast to the original study, in which naive and memory CD4+ and CD8+ populations were covered. On the Belgian cohort, the classifier based on the original framework reached a median bootstrapped AUC of roughly 0.94, with a 95% CI of 0.76-1.00. Of about 180 previously reported CMV-associated TCRbeta sequences, around 70 appeared in the CD4+ memory repertoires, each in one to five individuals.

Genomic DNA was extracted from sorted cells with the Quick-DNA Microprep Kit. TCRbeta DNA was amplified with the immunoSEQ hsTCRbeta kit following the manufacturer's protocol. TCRbeta libraries were sequenced on an Illumina MiSeq instrument. Per the authors' processing: After out-of-frame sequences were removed, 2,204,828 distinct TCRbeta sequences remained, averaging roughly 67,000 per individual. Each individual was scored according to the count of approximately 170 previously reported CMV-associated TCRbeta sequences and the total productive distinct TCRbeta count. A beta-binomial model was reimplemented in Python, and scikit-learn random forests with default parameters were trained on data from the US cohort. Classifier performance on the Belgian cohort was reported as the median AUC with percentile confidence intervals calculated over 10,000 bootstrap iterations. TCRdb's version of the immuneACCESS table is confined to in-frame rearrangements and falls short of the full clone set. An unresolved V gene accounts for under half of the shortfall where checked; the remainder is of unknown origin. V, J and clone size derive from that table, while D and trimming were established from the DNA sequence. The sample table contains roughly 60,000 clones; only one count was recorded for 77% of them. The top ten constitute roughly 1% of the sample.

Single viable CD3+CD4+CD8-CD45RO+ cells were sorted as memory CD4+ T cells on a FACSAria II. CMV serostatus was determined using a Roche Elecsys assay that detects serum IgG against CMV pp150, pp28, p38 and p52. After thawing, total CD4+ T cells were enriched by positive selection with CD4 magnetic microbeads. The samples came from a different study that was designed specifically to examine the CD4+ T cell memory repertoire. Following standard operating procedures, peripheral blood mononuclear cells were isolated and cryopreserved, while serum was kept at -80 degrees C. The staining relied on CD3-PerCP (BW264/56), CD4-APC (RPA-T4), CD45RO-PE (UCHT1) and CD8-Pacific Orange (3B5) antibodies, and Sytox blue was used to exclude non-viable cells. In regard to this clone: Which antigen it targets is not known. No quality values exist for individual bases; no much larger clone is one base distant.

This chain joins TRBV20-1 to TRBJ2-7, with the identity of the D gene unclear. The clonotype was recovered from an adult in good health and CMV-seronegative. Input material: memory CD4+ T cells from blood. The DNA sequence reads TGCAGTGCTTCACCCCTGGGGGAGCAGTACTTC. The encoded protein is CSASPLGEQYF.